This T cell receptor (beta chain) was identified in a study of T cells in Graves' hyperthyroidism and ophthalmopathy. Study-level results: Most thyroid clonotypes expanded above 0.001 appeared in blood too.

This clonotype was seen a handful of times. What it binds is unknown. Trimming removed 5 bases from V and 3 bases from J, with 14 bases in between. Germline V CDR1 and CDR2: SGHDT, YYEEEE. CDR3 length: 14 residues. Template material for amplifying TCR beta CDR3 regions consisted of RNA transcripts. Carried out on the TCR CDR3, a first-round RT-PCR used the HTBI primer set. TCRdb re-derived calls from the multiplex PCR reads in MiXCR, one entry per CDR3 protein. The sample shows about 840,000 distinct CDR3 sequences, over 35% of them seen only once. Graves' hyperthyroidism without ophthalmopathy progression within 18 months was termed stable. Uncontrolled infection, other autoimmune disease, pregnancy or lactation led to exclusion.

The chain couples TRBV5-6 to TRBJ1-1, with a tentative D call TRBD1 (6 bases). The TCR was taken from a man between 18 and 29 years old with Graves' hyperthyroidism. Specimen: blood. The DNA of the CDR3 is TGTGCCAGCAGGCGAACAGGGCGGGACACTGAAGCTTTCTTT. This encodes CASRRTGRDTEAFF.